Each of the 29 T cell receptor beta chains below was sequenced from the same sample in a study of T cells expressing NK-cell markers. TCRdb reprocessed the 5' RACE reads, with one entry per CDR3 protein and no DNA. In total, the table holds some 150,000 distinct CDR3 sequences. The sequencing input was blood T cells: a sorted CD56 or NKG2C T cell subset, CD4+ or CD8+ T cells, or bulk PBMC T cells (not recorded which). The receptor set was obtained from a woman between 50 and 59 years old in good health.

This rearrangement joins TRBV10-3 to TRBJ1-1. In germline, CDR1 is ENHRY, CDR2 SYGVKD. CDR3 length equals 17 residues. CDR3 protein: CAISEPAGRRGNTEAFF.

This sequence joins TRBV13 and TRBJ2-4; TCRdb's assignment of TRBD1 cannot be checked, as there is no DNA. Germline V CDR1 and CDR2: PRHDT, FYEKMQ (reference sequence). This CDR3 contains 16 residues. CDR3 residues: CASSPGPPLAKNIQYF.

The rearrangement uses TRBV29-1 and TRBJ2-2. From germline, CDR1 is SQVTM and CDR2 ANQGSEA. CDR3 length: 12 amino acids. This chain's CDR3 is CSVGEVTGELFF.

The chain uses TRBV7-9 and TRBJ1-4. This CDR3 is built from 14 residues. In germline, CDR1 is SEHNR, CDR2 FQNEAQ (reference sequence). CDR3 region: CASSFVSANEKLFF.

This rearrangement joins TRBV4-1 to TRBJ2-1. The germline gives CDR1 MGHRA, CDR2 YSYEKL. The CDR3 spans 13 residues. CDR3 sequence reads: CVSSQVPHNEQFF.

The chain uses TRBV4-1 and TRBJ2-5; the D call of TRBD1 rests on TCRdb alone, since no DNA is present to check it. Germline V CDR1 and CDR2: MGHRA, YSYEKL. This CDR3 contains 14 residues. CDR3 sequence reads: CASSQDGTGETQYF.

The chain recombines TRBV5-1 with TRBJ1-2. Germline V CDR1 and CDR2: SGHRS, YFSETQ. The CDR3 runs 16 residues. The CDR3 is CASSPFEGGDNYGYTF.

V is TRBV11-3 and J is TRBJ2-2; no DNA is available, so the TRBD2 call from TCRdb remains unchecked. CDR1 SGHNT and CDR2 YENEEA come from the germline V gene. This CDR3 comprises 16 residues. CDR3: CASSPRLGANTGELFF.

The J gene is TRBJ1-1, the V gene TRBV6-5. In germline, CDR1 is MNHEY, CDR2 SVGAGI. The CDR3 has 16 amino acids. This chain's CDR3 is CASSYSPRTINTEAFF.

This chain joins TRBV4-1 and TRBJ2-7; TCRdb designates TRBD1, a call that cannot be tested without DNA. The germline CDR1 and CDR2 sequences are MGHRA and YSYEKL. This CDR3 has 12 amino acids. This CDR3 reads CASRGDVYEQYF.

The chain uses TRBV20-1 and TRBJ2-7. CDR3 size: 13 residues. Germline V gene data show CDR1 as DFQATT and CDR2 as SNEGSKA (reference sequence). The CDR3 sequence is CSARDGGSYEQYF.

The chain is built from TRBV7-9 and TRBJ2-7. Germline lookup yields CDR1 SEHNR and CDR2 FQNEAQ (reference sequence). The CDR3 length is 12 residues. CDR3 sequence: CASSGKRYEQYF.

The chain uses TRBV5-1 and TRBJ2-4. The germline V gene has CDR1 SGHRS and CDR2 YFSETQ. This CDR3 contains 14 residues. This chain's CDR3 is CASSFGQMSDIQYF.

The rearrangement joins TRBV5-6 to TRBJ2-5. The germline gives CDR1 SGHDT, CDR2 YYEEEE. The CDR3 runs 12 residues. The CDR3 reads CASNGQQETQYF.

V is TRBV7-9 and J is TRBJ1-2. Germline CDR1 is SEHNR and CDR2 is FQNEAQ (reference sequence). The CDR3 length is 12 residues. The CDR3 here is CASSLTTYGYTF. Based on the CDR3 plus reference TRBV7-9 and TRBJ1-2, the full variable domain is DTGVSQNPRHKITKRGQNVTFRCDPISEHNRLYWYRQTLGQGPEFLTYFQNEAQLEKSRLLSDRFSAERPKGSFSTLEIQRTEQGDSAMYLCASSLTTYGYTFGSGTRLTVV.

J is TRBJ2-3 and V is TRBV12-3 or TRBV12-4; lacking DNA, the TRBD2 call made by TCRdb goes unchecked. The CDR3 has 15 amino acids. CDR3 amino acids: CASTPLAGVSDTQYF.

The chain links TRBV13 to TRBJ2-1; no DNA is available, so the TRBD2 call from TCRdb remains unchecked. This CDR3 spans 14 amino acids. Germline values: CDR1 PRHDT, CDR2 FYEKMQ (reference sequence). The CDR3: CASSLTREYNEQFF. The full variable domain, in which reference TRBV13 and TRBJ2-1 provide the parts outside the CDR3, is AAGVIQSPRHLIKEKRETATLKCYPIPRHDTVYWYQQGPGQDPQFLISFYEKMQSDKGSIPDRFSAQQFSDYHSELNMSSLELGDSALYFCASSLTREYNEQFFGPGTRLTVL.

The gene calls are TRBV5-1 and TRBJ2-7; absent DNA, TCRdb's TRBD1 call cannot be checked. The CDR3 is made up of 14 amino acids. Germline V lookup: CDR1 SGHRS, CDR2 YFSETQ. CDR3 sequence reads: CASRLRDRGHEQYF.

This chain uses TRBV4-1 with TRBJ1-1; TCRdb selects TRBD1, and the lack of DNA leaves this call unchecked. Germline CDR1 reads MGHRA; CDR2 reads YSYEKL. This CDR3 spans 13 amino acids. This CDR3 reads CASRTGPNTEAFF.

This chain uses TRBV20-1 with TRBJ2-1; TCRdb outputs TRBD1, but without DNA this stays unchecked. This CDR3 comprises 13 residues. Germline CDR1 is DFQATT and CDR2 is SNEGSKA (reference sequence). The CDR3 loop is CSARDEGVLEQFF.

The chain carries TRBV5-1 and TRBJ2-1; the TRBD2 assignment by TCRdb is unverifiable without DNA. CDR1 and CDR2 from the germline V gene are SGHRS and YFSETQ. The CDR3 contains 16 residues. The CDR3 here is CASSLGPLPTYNEQFF. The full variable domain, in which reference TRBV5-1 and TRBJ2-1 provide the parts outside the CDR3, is KAGVTQTPRYLIKTRGQQVTLSCSPISGHRSVSWYQQTPGQGLQFLFEYFSETQRNKGNFPGRFSGRQFSNSRSEMNVSTLELGDSALYLCASSLGPLPTYNEQFFGPGTRLTVL.

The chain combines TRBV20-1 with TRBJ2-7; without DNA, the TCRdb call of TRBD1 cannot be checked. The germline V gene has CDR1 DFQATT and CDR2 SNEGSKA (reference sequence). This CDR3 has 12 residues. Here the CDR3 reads CSCQGQGYEQYF.

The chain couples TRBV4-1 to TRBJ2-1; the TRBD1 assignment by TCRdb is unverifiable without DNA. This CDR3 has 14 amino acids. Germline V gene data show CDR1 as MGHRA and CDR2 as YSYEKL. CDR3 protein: CASSQEEAQDEQFF.

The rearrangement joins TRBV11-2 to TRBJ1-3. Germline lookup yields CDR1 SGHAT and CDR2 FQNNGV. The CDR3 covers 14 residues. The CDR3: CASSFYFEGNTIYF.

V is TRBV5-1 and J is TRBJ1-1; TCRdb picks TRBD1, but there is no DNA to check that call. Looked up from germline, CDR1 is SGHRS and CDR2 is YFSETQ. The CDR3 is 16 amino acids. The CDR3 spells CASSETKTGMNTEAFF.

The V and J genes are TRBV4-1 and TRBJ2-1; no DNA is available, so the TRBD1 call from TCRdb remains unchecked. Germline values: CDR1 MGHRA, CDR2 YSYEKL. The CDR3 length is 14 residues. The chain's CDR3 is CASSQGRTYNEQFF.

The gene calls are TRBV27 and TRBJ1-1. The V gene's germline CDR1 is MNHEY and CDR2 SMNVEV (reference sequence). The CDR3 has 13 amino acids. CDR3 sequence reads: CATKVVGNTEAFF.

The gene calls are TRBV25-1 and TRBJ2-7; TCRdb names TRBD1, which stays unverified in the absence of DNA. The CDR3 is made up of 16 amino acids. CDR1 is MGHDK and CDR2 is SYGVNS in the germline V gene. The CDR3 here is CASSEAVWDRGNEQYF.

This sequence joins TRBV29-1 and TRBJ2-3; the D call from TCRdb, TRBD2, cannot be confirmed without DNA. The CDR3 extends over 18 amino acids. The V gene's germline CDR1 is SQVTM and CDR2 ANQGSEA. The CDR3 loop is CSVDGPGLAGGPGDTQYF.